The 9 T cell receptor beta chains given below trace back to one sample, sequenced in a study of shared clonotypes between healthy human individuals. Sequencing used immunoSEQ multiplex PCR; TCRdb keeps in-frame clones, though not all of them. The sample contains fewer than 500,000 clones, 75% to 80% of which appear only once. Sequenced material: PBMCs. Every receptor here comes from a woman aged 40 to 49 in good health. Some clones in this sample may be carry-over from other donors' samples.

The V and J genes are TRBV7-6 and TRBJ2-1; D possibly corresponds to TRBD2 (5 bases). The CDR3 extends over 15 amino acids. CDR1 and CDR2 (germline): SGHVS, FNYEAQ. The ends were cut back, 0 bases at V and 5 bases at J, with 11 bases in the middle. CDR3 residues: CASSLAPDYHNEQFF. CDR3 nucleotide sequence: TGTGCCAGCAGCTTAGCGCCTGACTACCACAATGAGCAGTTCTTC. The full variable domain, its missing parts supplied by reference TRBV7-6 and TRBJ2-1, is GAGVSQSPRYKVTKRGQDVALRCDPISGHVSLYWYRQALGQGPEFLTYFNYEAQQDKSGLPNDRFSAERPEGSISTLTIQRTEQRDSAMYRCASSLAPDYHNEQFFGPGTRLTVL.

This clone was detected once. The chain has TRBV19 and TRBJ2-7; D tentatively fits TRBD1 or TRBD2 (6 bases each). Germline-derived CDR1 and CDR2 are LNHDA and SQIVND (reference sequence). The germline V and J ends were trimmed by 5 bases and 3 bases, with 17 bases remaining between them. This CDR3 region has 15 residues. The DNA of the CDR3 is TGTGCCAGTAGTCCCGGAGGGGGAATCAGCTACGAGCAGTACTTC. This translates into CASSPGGGISYEQYF.

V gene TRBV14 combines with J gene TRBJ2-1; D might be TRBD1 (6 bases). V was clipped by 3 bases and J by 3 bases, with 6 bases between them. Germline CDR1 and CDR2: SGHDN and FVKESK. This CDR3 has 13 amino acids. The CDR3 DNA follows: TGTGCCAGCAGCCAGGACAGCTACAATGAGCAGTTCTTC. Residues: CASSQDSYNEQFF.

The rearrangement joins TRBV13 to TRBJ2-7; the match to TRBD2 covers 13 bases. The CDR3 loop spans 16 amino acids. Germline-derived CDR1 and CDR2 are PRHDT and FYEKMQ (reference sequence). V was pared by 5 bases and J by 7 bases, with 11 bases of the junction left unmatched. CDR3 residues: CASSHGLAGALGEQYF. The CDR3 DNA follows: TGTGCCAGCAGCCATGGACTAGCGGGAGCGTTGGGTGAGCAGTACTTC.

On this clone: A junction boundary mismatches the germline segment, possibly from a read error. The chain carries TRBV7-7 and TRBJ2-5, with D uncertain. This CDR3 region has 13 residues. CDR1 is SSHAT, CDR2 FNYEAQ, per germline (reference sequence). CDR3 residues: CASSPGMRETQYF. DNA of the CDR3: TGTGCTAGCAGCCCTGGGATGAGAGAGACCCAGTACTTC.

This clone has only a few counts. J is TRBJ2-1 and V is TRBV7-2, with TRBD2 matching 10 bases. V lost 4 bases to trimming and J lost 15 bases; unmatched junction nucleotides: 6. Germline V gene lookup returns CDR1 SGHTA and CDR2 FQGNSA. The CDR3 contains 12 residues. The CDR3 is CASSYQREGWFF. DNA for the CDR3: TGTGCCAGCAGCTACCAGCGGGAGGGATGGTTCTTC.

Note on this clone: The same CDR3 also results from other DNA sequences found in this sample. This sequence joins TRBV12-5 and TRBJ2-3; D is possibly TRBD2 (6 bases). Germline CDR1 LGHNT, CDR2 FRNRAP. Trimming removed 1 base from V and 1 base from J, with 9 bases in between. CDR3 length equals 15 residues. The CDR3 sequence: CASGLEAGRTDTQYF. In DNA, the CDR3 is TGTGCTAGTGGTTTGGAAGCGGGCCGCACAGATACGCAGTATTTT.

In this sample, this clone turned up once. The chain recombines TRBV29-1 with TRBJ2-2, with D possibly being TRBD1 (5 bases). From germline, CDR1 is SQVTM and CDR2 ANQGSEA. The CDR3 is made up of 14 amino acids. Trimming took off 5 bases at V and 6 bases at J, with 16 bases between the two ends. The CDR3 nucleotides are TGCAGCGTTCCCGGCGATGGGGCCGCCGGGGAGCTGTTTTTT. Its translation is CSVPGDGAAGELFF.

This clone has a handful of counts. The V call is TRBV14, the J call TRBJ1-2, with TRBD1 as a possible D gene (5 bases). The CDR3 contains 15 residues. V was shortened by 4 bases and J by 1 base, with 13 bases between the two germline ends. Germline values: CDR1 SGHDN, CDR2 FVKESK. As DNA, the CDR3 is TGTGCCAGCAGCCCCCACAGGTCGGTTAACTATGGCTACACCTTC. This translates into CASSPHRSVNYGYTF.